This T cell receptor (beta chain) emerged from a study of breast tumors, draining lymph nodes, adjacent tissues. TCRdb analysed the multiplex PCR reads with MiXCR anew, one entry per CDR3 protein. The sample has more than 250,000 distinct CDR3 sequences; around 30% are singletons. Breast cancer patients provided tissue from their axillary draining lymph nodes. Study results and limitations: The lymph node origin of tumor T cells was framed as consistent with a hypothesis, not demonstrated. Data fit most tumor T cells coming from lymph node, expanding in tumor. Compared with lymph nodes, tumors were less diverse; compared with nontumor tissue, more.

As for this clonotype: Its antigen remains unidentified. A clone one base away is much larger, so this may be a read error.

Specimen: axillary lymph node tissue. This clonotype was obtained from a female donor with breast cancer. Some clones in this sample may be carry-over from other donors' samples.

Written as DNA, the CDR3 is TGTGCCGGCAGCTTAGCTGTCCTAGCGGGAGACACCGGGGAGCTGTTTTTT. Protein: CAGSLAVLAGDTGELFF. V usage is TRBV11-3 and J usage is TRBJ2-2; 10 bases map to TRBD2. Germline loops: CDR1 SGHNT, CDR2 YENEEA. The CDR3 loop spans 17 amino acids.